This TCR beta chain was observed in a study of identical twins. Concerning this clonotype itself: What it binds is unknown.

This CDR3 contains 11 residues. V was cut by 2 bases and J by 4 bases, with 3 bases left in between. Germline V gene data show CDR1 as WSHSY and CDR2 as SAAADI. General study results and limits: Sequences that were out-of-frame, alpha and twin-shared displayed an excess of low generation probability.

A universal primer site was created by template switching, with the cDNA bearing unique molecular identifiers. One entry per CDR3 protein, called by TCRdb with MiXCR from the 5' RACE reads. The table has around 550,000 distinct CDR3 sequences, 15% seen once. The same data also contributed to another study, on yellow fever vaccine responses in identical twins.

The rearrangement joins TRBV10-2 to TRBJ2-7; the D is unclear. This TCR was recovered from a woman in her late teens or twenties in good health. What was sequenced was CD4+ T cells sorted from blood. In nucleotides, the CDR3 is TGCGCCAGCAGTGAGGTGTACGAGCAGTACTTC. It encodes CASSEVYEQYF.